The 10 T cell receptor beta chains below come from one sample, sequenced in a study of T cell repertoires in aging, cancer and after chemotherapy. TCR beta rearrangements were amplified from peripheral blood genomic DNA. Multiplex touch-down PCR with TRB-A/B primers amplified rearranged V-D-J TRB sequences. TCRdb recomputed calls from the multiplex PCR reads with MiXCR, one row per CDR3 protein. The data hold about 12,000 distinct CDR3 sequences, with less than 25% observed a single time. Sequencing used blood. The receptors were gathered from a human donor in good health.

The J gene is TRBJ2-7, the V gene TRBV7-4; 8 bases map to TRBD1. J was trimmed by 6 bases and V by 8 bases; bases with no gene match: 6. Per germline, CDR1 SGHVT and CDR2 SQSDAQ. The CDR3 is 12 residues long. Here the CDR3 reads CASSTGGGEQYF. CDR3 coding DNA: TGTGCCAGCTCAACAGGGGGAGGCGAGCAGTACTTC.

This clonotype was seen ten or more times. The CDR3 nucleotides are TGTGCCAGCAGCTTGGTGGGACTAGGGTCGAATGAGCAGTTCTTC. The encoded protein is CASSLVGLGSNEQFF. The gene calls are TRBV5-4 and TRBJ2-1, with 8 nucleotides matching TRBD2. V dropped 0 bases and J dropped 7; count of bases not matched to a gene: 6. The CDR3 runs 15 residues. CDR1 is SGHNT and CDR2 is YYREEE in the germline V gene (reference sequence).

By share of the sample, this clonotype is medium-sized. The chain joins TRBV29-1 to TRBJ1-2; no reliable D call. CDR1 SQVTM and CDR2 ANQGSEA come from the germline V gene. The V and J ends lost 4 bases and 1 base respectively, with 7 bases between them. This CDR3 is 12 amino acids long. The CDR3 reads CSVGGLNYGYTF. CDR3 sequence (DNA): TGCAGCGTTGGGGGTCTTAACTATGGCTACACCTTC.

The rearrangement links TRBV5-6 to TRBJ2-7; 9 nucleotides align to TRBD2. CDR1 is SGHDT, CDR2 YYEEEE, per germline. V was pared by 5 bases and J by 2 bases, with 2 bases of the junction left unmatched. This CDR3 is 13 amino acids long. The CDR3 here is CASRLAGPYEQYF. CDR3 bases: TGTGCCAGCAGACTAGCGGGCCCCTACGAGCAGTACTTC.

This chain joins TRBV5-4 and TRBJ1-5; D not certain. CDR1 and CDR2 from the germline V gene are SGHNT and YYREEE (reference sequence). The CDR3 consists of 13 residues. The ends were cut back, 0 bases at V and 6 bases at J, with 7 bases in the middle. CDR3 sequence reads: CASSLGMGQPQHF. DNA of the CDR3: TGTGCCAGCAGCTTGGGTATGGGTCAGCCCCAGCATTTT.

By frequency in the sample, this clonotype is medium-sized. J is TRBJ1-2 and V is TRBV30; D gene unclear. This CDR3 has 16 amino acids. CDR1 is GTSNPN and CDR2 is SVGIG in the germline V gene (reference sequence). The V and J ends lost 2 bases and 4 bases respectively, with 20 bases between them. The DNA for the CDR3 is TGTGCCTGGAGTACTCTTGGAACTGCGCACGGCTATGGCTACACCTTC. It translates to CAWSTLGTAHGYGYTF.

This rearrangement joins TRBV5-4 to TRBJ1-1; D may be TRBD1 (6 bases). The CDR3 is 14 amino acids. In germline, CDR1 is SGHNT, CDR2 YYREEE (reference sequence). V lost 1 base, J lost 4 bases, and 11 bases lay in between. CDR3 in amino acids: CASSLSGAPTEAFF. The CDR3 nucleotides are TGTGCCAGCAGCTTGTCAGGGGCCCCCACTGAAGCTTTCTTT.

In regard to this clonotype: A much larger clone differs by one base, so this may be a read error. The J gene is TRBJ2-3, the V gene TRBV29-1; 7 bases line up with TRBD1. Germline CDR1 is SQVTM and CDR2 is ANQGSEA. The CDR3 length is 15 residues. The CDR3 nucleotides are TGCAGAGTCGCCCTGACAGGGTTAAGCACAGATACGCAGTATTTT. It encodes CRVALTGLSTDTQYF.

The chain joins TRBV12-3 or TRBV12-4 to TRBJ1-1; 9 bases map to TRBD1. The junction had 2 bases not matched to a gene; V was cut back by 6 bases and J by 0 bases. CDR3 length: 14 residues. CDR3 protein: CASRGTGMNTEAFF. The CDR3 region has the DNA TGTGCCAGCAGGGGGACAGGGATGAACACTGAAGCTTTCTTT.

This clonotype is termed medium-sized. The rearrangement uses TRBV6-5 and TRBJ1-6, with D uncertain. There are 12 residues in the CDR3. CDR1 and CDR2 from the germline V gene are MNHEY and SVGAGI. V lost 7 bases, J lost 7 bases, and 8 bases lay in between. The CDR3 protein is CASKGGNSPLHF. The CDR3 coding sequence is TGTGCCAGCAAGGGTGGGAATTCACCCCTCCACTTT.